A selection of T cell receptor beta chains follows, all from one sample in a study of OX40 agonist ivuxolimab in advanced cancers. Sequencing used immunoSEQ multiplex PCR; TCRdb keeps in-frame clones, though not all of them. Among around 68,000 clones listed, approximately 86% were seen once. This material consisted of CD4+ or CD8+ T cells sorted from blood, taken in a trial of the OX40 agonist ivuxolimab. Receptors were obtained from an adult with an advanced solid tumor such as melanoma, head and neck, liver or kidney cancer. CDR3s include the opening cysteine and the closing phenylalanine or tryptophan. A D gene is named only where the DNA matches it firmly. The size field is filled for only some rows; it gives once, few, many or a size class.

d_gene	abundance	v_gene	j_gene	CDR3nt	CDR3aa
TRBD1	NA	TRBV18	TRBJ1-5	TGTGCCAGCTCATTATCACAGGGGAACAATCAGCCCCAGCATTTT	CASSLSQGNNQPQHF
TRBD2	NA	TRBV28	TRBJ2-7	TGTGCCAGCAGTTTGGGGGGTGGGACTAAGTCTAGCGCCATATACGAGCAGTACTTC	CASSLGGGTKSSAIYEQYF
TRBD2	NA	TRBV9	TRBJ2-2	TGTGCCAGCAGCGTGACGACTAGCTCGGGCACCGGGGAGCTGTTTTTT	CASSVTTSSGTGELFF
TRBD1	NA	TRBV11-2	TRBJ2-5	TGTGCCAGCAGCTCCAGGGGGCGTAGAGAGACCCAGTACTTC	CASSSRGRRETQYF
NA	NA	TRBV19	TRBJ2-2	TGTGCCAGTAGACCTACAGGGAACACCGGGGAGCTGTTTTTT	CASRPTGNTGELFF
NA	NA	TRBV5-4	TRBJ1-3	TGTGCCAGCAGAGAAGGACAGGGAAACACCATATATTTT	CASREGQGNTIYF
NA	NA	TRBV5-1	TRBJ2-3	TGCGCCAGCGGTTCGGGGCTCATGGGAAACACAGATACGCAGTATTTT	CASGSGLMGNTDTQYF
NA	NA	TRBV6-1	TRBJ2-3	TGTGCCAGCAATATTGGGGGAGCAGATACGCAGTATTTT	CASNIGGADTQYF
NA	NA	TRBV5-8	TRBJ2-5	TGTGCCAGCAGCCCCTGGGAGTACTTC	CASSPWEYF
NA	NA	TRBV10-2	TRBJ2-7	TGCGCCAGCGCCGGGGACGTCTCCTACGAGCAGTACTTC	CASAGDVSYEQYF
NA	NA	TRBV6-5	TRBJ2-5	TGTGCCAGCAGTTGGGGGCCACAAGAGACCCAGTACTTC	CASSWGPQETQYF
NA	NA	TRBV7-9	TRBJ2-3	TGTGCCAGCAGCTTATCCTCTCTGAGGGAAGATACGCAGTATTTT	CASSLSSLREDTQYF
NA	NA	TRBV7-9	TRBJ1-1	TGTGCCAGCCAGAGGGGGAGAGGCGTGTTCACTGAAGCTTTCTTT	CASQRGRGVFTEAFF
NA	few	TRBV6-5	TRBJ2-7	TGTGCCAGCAGTTCAGGGTTTGGCTACGAGCAGTACTTC	CASSSGFGYEQYF
NA	NA	TRBV19	TRBJ2-3	TGTGCCAGTAGTAAACGGCGGGATGCTAGCACAGATACGCAGTATTTT	CASSKRRDASTDTQYF
NA	NA	TRBV11-3	TRBJ2-1	TGTGCCAGCCAGACCGGGGGTATTGGGGATGAGCAGTTCTTC	CASQTGGIGDEQFF
NA	NA	TRBV9	TRBJ1-1	TGTGCCAGCAGCGTAGCCCCGATGGGCACTGAAGCTTTCTTT	CASSVAPMGTEAFF
TRBD2	NA	TRBV18	TRBJ2-1	TGTGCCAGCTCACCAGGGACTAGCGGGAGAGAGAGTTACAATGAGCAGTTCTTC	CASSPGTSGRESYNEQFF
NA	NA	TRBV15	TRBJ1-3	TGTGCCACCAGCAGAGATTGGGGTAGTGGAAACACCATATATTTT	CATSRDWGSGNTIYF
NA	NA	TRBV11-2	TRBJ2-5	TGTGCCAGCAGCTTAGAGGCCGGAGGACAGACCCAGTACTTC	CASSLEAGGQTQYF
NA	NA	TRBV6-4	TRBJ2-7	TGTGCCAGCAGTGACTCAGGGAACGAGCAGTACTTC	CASSDSGNEQYF
NA	NA	TRBV5-6	TRBJ1-1	TGTGCCAGCAGCTGGGGGAACACTGAAGCTTTCTTT	CASSWGNTEAFF
NA	NA	TRBV2	TRBJ1-5	TGTGCCAGCACAACAGGACGTCAGCCCCAGCATTTT	CASTTGRQPQHF
NA	NA	TRBV5-1	TRBJ2-1	TGCGCCAGCAGCTTGCCAGGGGTCAATGAGCAGTTCTTC	CASSLPGVNEQFF
NA	few	TRBV30	TRBJ1-1	TGTGCCTCAACAACCATGGGTGAAGCTTTCTTT	CASTTMGEAFF
NA	NA	TRBV2	TRBJ2-3	TGTGCCAGCAGTGACAGGGTGAAGAGCACAGATACGCAGTATTTT	CASSDRVKSTDTQYF
TRBD1	NA	TRBV5-1	TRBJ1-1	TGCGCCAGCAGCCGGACAGGGGACTTTCTAGAGGCTGAAGCTTTCTTT	CASSRTGDFLEAEAFF
TRBD1	once	TRBV14	TRBJ1-2	TGTGCCAGCAGCCGCCAGACAGGGGGCGGTGGCTACACCTTC	CASSRQTGGGGYTF
TRBD2	NA	TRBV19	TRBJ2-4	TGTGCCAGTAGTCCCGCGGCGACTAGCGGGGTTCGGGTCAAAAACATTCAGTACTTC	CASSPAATSGVRVKNIQYF
NA	NA	TRBV27	TRBJ2-2	TGTGCCAGCACCCGGGCCCTCGCGAACACCGGGGAGCTGTTTTTT	CASTRALANTGELFF
NA	NA	TRBV5-1	TRBJ1-2	TGCGCCAGCAGCTTGAACAGGCAAAAACGGGGTGGCTACACCTTC	CASSLNRQKRGGYTF
TRBD2	once	TRBV5-4	TRBJ2-3	TGTGCCACCCGGGGGGTAGCGACAGATACGCAGTATTTT	CATRGVATDTQYF
TRBD1	NA	TRBV9	TRBJ2-1	TGTGCCAGCAGCGTGGGACAGGCCTTTAATGAGCAGTTCTTC	CASSVGQAFNEQFF
NA	NA	TRBV2	TRBJ1-5	TGTGCCAGCAGTGAACGACTCTATAGCAATCAGCCCCAGCATTTT	CASSERLYSNQPQHF
NA	NA	TRBV20-1	TRBJ2-7	TGCAGTGCCGATAGGCCCTACGAGCAGTACTTC	CSADRPYEQYF